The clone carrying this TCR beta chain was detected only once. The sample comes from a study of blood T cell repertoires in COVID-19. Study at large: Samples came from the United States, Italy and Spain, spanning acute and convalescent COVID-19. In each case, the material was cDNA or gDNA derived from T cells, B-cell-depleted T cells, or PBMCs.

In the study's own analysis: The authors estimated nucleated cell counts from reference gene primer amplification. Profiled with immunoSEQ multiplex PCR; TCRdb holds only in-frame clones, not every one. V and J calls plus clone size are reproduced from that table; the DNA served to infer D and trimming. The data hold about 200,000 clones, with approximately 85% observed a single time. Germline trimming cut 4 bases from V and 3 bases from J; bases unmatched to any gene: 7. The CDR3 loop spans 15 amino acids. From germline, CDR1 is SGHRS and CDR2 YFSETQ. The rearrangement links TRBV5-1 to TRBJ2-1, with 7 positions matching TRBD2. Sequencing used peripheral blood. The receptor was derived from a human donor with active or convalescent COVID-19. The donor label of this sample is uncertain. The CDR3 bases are TGCGCCAGCAGCAGGGAGGGATTATTCTACAATGAGCAGTTCTTC. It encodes CASSREGLFYNEQFF.